This record looks at one TCR beta chain sequence and its context. Its antigen is still unknown. No base quality values were provided; no much bigger clone lies one nucleotide off. The source of the sample is a study of shared clonotypes between healthy human individuals (dated by TCRdb to the early 2020s). Looking at the study overall: The cohort included a few men and a couple of women between 18 and 49 years of age. For each donor, CD4 naive and CD4 memory were each run on three plates, CD8 naive on two plates, and CD8 memory on one plate. To estimate repertoire size and how much clonotypes are shared between individuals, the study performed deep sequencing of blood TCR repertoires from 4 to 6 healthy adults. To increase sequencing depth and limit assay-specific biases, TCR repertoire library preparation and sequencing were carried out by different laboratories using diverse techniques. Per donor, leukapheresis produced somewhere between about 0.94 and 9.5 billion PBMCs. The paper's findings and limits, for the study overall: Incomplete sequencing was indicated by rarefaction of sorted-subset datasets, despite the large sequencing depth. Across a few donors, roughly 5.4% of naive CD4, approximately 3.6% of naive CD8, 2% to 2.5% of memory CD4, and approximately 0.4% of memory CD8 clonotypes were shared. Because the study included only a small number of donors, the genetic and exposure-history diversity represented was limited. Higher generation probabilities were observed for clonotypes shared by all four sorted-subset donors than for non-shared clonotypes. Sampling was restricted to blood, and TCR repertoires in tissue are likely to differ from TCR repertoires in blood. Larger estimated clonotype richness was generally found for naive subsets than for memory subsets. Based on pairwise subsampling, the degree of clonotype sharing among donors was expected to be affected by sequencing depth.

The donors were healthy, HIV-negative adults who had no recently reported acute infections or vaccinations. Every donor was a Caucasian adult living in Nashville, Tennessee, USA. Magnetic negative selection was used to enrich CD4+ T cells, after which naive cells were positively selected on CD45RA and the negative fraction became the memory subset. Blood was obtained by leukapheresis, after which PBMCs were separated by Ficoll-Histopaque density gradient centrifugation and cryopreserved in liquid nitrogen vapor phase. Analytical flow cytometry was used to check the purity and quantity of every magnetically sorted T cell population. Genomic DNA was isolated from each sorted fraction and quantified by UV absorbance on a Nanodrop 2000c. Using the deep immunoSEQ assay, multiplex PCR amplified TCR CDR3 regions from genomic DNA. Extracted genomic DNA from each cell subset was distributed evenly across all wells of several immunoSEQ 96-well plates, and each plate was treated as a replicate. Each replicate PCR for sorted subsets received roughly 0.2 ug genomic DNA, equal to roughly 29,000 T cell genomes. Purified libraries were quantified with a Qubit 3.0 fluorometer, sized on a Bioanalyzer 2100, and re-quantified with the KAPA Library Quantification kit. A separate single-read 150-cycle Illumina NextSeq 550 flow cell was used to sequence each immunoSEQ 96-well plate. For the original study's pipeline: Because the immunoSEQ output included only junctional sequences and no quality scores, the filtering could not be the same as the filtering used for full-length reads. Sequences were annotated with PyIR, a Python wrapper for IgBLAST v1.9, and V/J genes and CDR3 were assigned using IMGT germline references. Reads with weak V/J assignments (E-value above 1e-6), missing CDR3, stop codons, out-of-frame junctions, or ambiguous translated residues were removed. V3J clonotypes were defined as sequences sharing the same inferred V gene, J gene, and CDR3 amino acid sequence. The percentage overlap between two repertoires was calculated by dividing the number of shared unique clonotypes by the size of the smaller repertoire. Three approaches were used to assess repertoire richness: RTK rarefaction, the Chao1 estimator, and Recon v2.1 estimates of unobserved clonotypes. OLGA was used to compute generation probabilities for all TCRbeta clonotypes that the gDNA method yielded from four donors. The table was pulled from immuneACCESS by TCRdb, which kept in-frame rearrangements only. Such tables lose some clones; where checked, under half of the loss comes from unresolved V genes, and the rest has no known cause. The V and J calls and clone size come from that table; D and trimming were worked out from the DNA. The sample contains 1,500,000 or so clones, about 98.5% of them found a single time. In total, the top ten clones hold over 0.3% of the sample.

CDR1 and CDR2, looked up from the germline V gene, are SGHTS and YDEGEE. From the cysteine through the phenylalanine, the CDR3 covers 15 amino acids. Only the CDR3 DNA stays, 45 bases, in frame from base 1. V was cut back by 3 bases and J by 6 bases, leaving a gap of 18 bases between them. This clonotype was sampled from a man aged 25-45 years in good health. The sample consisted of naive CD4+ T cells sorted from blood. In light of the paper, this sample's cell subset or site label describes: CD45RA+ positively selected. This receptor chain uses TRBV5-8 and TRBJ1-1, and the D gene may be TRBD1, 5 bases matching. The DNA sequence is TGTGCCAGCAGCTCTACTCTACGTGGGGCGTCTGAAGCTTTCTTT. This encodes CASSSTLRGASEAFF.